These T cell receptor beta chains were read from a single sample in a study of beta chain features in type 1 diabetes. TCRdb's table, derived via immunoSEQ multiplex PCR, lists solely in-frame clones and lacks some. This table holds hundreds of thousands of clones, roughly an eighth found once. The sequenced sample was naive CD4+ T cells from blood. These receptor sequences come from a woman aged 18-29 years with type 1 diabetes. Both conserved end residues are part of each CDR3. D genes are given only for firm matches. Size is stated for part of the rows, as once, few or many counts, or as a class when the clone is expanded.

d_call,clone_size,j_call,v_call,cdr3_aa,cdr3_nt
.,few,TRBJ2-7,TRBV5-4,CASSFSGYRQYF,TGTGCCAGCAGCTTCAGCGGGTATCGGCAGTACTTC
TRBD2,.,TRBJ2-2,TRBV7-2,CASSSSGLAGPPLGELFF,TGTGCCAGCAGCTCCTCGGGACTAGCGGGGCCTCCCCTCGGGGAGCTGTTTTTT
TRBD1,.,TRBJ1-1,TRBV28,CASSYRGNTEAFF,TGTGCCAGCTCTTACAGGGGCAACACTGAAGCTTTCTTT
.,few,TRBJ1-3,TRBV14,CASSVTGGSRNTIYF,TGTGCCAGCAGCGTGACCGGGGGGTCTAGAAACACCATATATTTT
TRBD1,few,TRBJ1-4,TRBV29-1,CSVLTGVEKLFF,TGCAGCGTCCTGACAGGGGTCGAAAAACTGTTTTTT
TRBD2,.,TRBJ2-1,TRBV5-1,CASSLPSGGQNNEQFF,TGCGCCAGCAGCTTGCCTAGCGGGGGGCAAAACAATGAGCAGTTCTTC
.,few,TRBJ2-5,TRBV4-3,CASSQVGGGETQYF,TGCGCCAGCAGCCAAGTGGGAGGCGGCGAGACCCAGTACTTC
TRBD2,few,TRBJ2-1,TRBV5-1,CASSSGGTSRYNEQFF,TGCGCCAGCAGTTCCGGGGGGACTAGCCGGTACAATGAGCAGTTCTTC
.,.,TRBJ2-2,TRBV28,CASIWTVNTGELFF,TGTGCCAGCATCTGGACTGTGAACACCGGGGAGCTGTTTTTT
.,.,TRBJ2-3,TRBV21-1,CASRGTGWTDTQYF,TGTGCCAGCAGAGGGACAGGGTGGACAGATACGCAGTATTTT
TRBD2,.,TRBJ2-1,TRBV7-9,CASSLKTGGIYNEQFF,TGTGCCAGCAGCTTAAAGACGGGAGGGATTTACAATGAGCAGTTCTTC
.,.,TRBJ2-1,TRBV19,CASDRGGRNEQFF,TGTGCCAGTGATAGGGGGGGCCGGAATGAGCAGTTCTTC
.,.,TRBJ1-2,TRBV2,CASQGQFGYTF,TGTGCCAGCCAAGGACAGTTTGGCTACACCTTC
.,few,TRBJ2-4,TRBV29-1,CSSLDAAKNIQYF,TGCAGCTCCTTAGATGCGGCCAAAAACATTCAGTACTTC
.,.,TRBJ2-2,TRBV4-1,CASSQDPGDLGGELFF,TGCGCCAGCAGCCAAGATCCGGGGGACTTGGGCGGGGAGCTGTTTTTT
.,few,TRBJ1-4,TRBV2,CASSPNGARFF,TGTGCCAGCAGCCCTAATGGGGCTAGGTTTTTT
TRBD1,few,TRBJ1-2,TRBV18,CASSPLPTGADYGYTF,TGTGCCAGCTCACCTCTCCCGACAGGGGCTGACTATGGCTACACCTTC
.,.,TRBJ1-1,TRBV7-9,CASSLAAYTEAFF,TGTGCCAGCAGCTTAGCGGCCTACACTGAAGCTTTCTTT
.,few,TRBJ1-2,TRBV11-2,CASSLDRTAYGYTF,TGTGCCAGCAGCTTAGATAGAACAGCCTATGGCTACACCTTC
TRBD1,few,TRBJ1-1,TRBV7-9,CASSLAPTGDVYTEAFF,TGTGCCAGCAGCTTAGCGCCGACAGGGGATGTGTACACTGAAGCTTTCTTT
TRBD1,few,TRBJ2-4,TRBV9,CASSAEGTVLAKNIQYF,TGTGCCAGCAGCGCAGAAGGGACAGTACTAGCCAAAAACATTCAGTACTTC
.,.,TRBJ2-4,TRBV18,CASSLGTVAKNIQYF,TGTGCCAGCTCACTCGGAACAGTAGCCAAAAACATTCAGTACTTC
TRBD2,few,TRBJ2-7,TRBV4-3,CASSHQLAGSYEQYF,TGCGCCAGCAGCCACCAACTAGCGGGCTCCTACGAGCAGTACTTC
TRBD1,.,TRBJ2-1,TRBV28,CASSSWDSSYNEQFF,TGTGCCAGCAGTTCCTGGGACAGTTCCTACAATGAGCAGTTCTTC
TRBD1,.,TRBJ2-7,TRBV6-6,CASSSWDRGTYEQYF,TGTGCCAGCAGTTCTTGGGACAGGGGCACCTACGAGCAGTACTTC
.,.,TRBJ2-5,TRBV29-1,CSVLSDWAQYF,TGCAGCGTTCTATCGGACTGGGCCCAGTACTTC
.,.,TRBJ2-1,TRBV19,CAPSRRGPNEQFF,TGTGCCCCGAGTCGGAGGGGGCCCAATGAGCAGTTCTTC
TRBD2,.,TRBJ2-7,TRBV28,CASNSGTRTLEQYF,TGTGCCAGCAACTCCGGGACTAGGACGCTCGAGCAGTACTTC